These 30 T cell receptor beta chains originate from one sample sequenced in a study of blood T cell repertoires in COVID-19. Sequencing used immunoSEQ multiplex PCR; TCRdb keeps in-frame clones, though not all of them. The table shows around 160,000 clones, with more than 75% occurring only once. Sequencing was done on a sample of peripheral blood. The receptor set was obtained from a man of 80 years or more with acute or convalescent COVID-19.

This chain joins TRBV5-1 and TRBJ2-2; 9 nucleotides match TRBD1. Germline V gene sequence: CDR1 SGHRS, CDR2 YFSETQ. V lost 4 bases to trimming and J lost 6 bases; unmatched junction nucleotides: 4. There are 14 residues in the CDR3. The CDR3 region is CASSPGQGPGELFF. The CDR3 DNA sequence: TGCGCCAGCAGCCCGGGACAGGGCCCCGGGGAGCTGTTTTTT.

This rearrangement joins TRBV6-5 to TRBJ1-2; D is perhaps TRBD1 (6 bases). Germline CDR1 and CDR2: MNHEY and SVGAGI. V shed 8 bases and J shed 2 bases, with 9 bases lying between them. This CDR3 is 12 amino acids long. The CDR3 spells CASSTGNYGYTF. CDR3 nucleotides: TGTGCCAGCTCAACAGGGAACTATGGCTACACCTTC.

This chain links TRBV27 with TRBJ2-3; no clear D. The CDR3 loop spans 14 amino acids. Trimming cost V 5 bases and J 1 base, with 10 bases left between them. Germline-derived CDR1 and CDR2 are MNHEY and SMNVEV (reference sequence). CDR3 loop: CASSPDKGTDTQYF. CDR3 in DNA: TGTGCCAGCAGTCCTGACAAGGGCACAGATACGCAGTATTTT.

The chain recombines TRBV7-9 with TRBJ2-5; 14 positions match TRBD2. Per the germline V gene, CDR1 is SEHNR and CDR2 is FQNEAQ (reference sequence). This CDR3 is 16 amino acids long. With V trimmed by 3 bases and J by 5 bases, 5 bases remained unmatched. The CDR3 DNA follows: TGTGCCAGCAGCTTGACTAGCGGGGGGGCCGGTGAGACCCAGTACTTC. Amino acid sequence: CASSLTSGGAGETQYF.

CDR3 amino acids: CSVGGTSGSYNEQFF. In DNA form, the CDR3 reads TGCAGCGTTGGAGGGACTAGCGGAAGTTACAATGAGCAGTTCTTC. The genes are TRBV29-1 and TRBJ2-1; 11 bases are a match to TRBD2. J gave up 4 bases and V 4 bases, and 6 bases lay outside the gene matches. Per germline, CDR1 SQVTM and CDR2 ANQGSEA. This CDR3 has 15 amino acids.

The chain combines TRBV6-6 with TRBJ2-7, with D possibly TRBD2 on 5 matching bases. The germline CDR1 and CDR2 sequences are MNHNY and SVGAGI (reference sequence). The CDR3 runs 12 residues. Trimming pared 6 bases from V and 7 bases from J, leaving 13 bases between. CDR3 sequence reads: CASSTTTGEQYF. The CDR3 DNA reads TGTGCCAGCAGCACCACCACGGGGGAGCAGTACTTC.

The genes are TRBV10-3 and TRBJ1-3, with TRBD1 matching over 8 bases. In germline, CDR1 is ENHRY, CDR2 SYGVKD. The CDR3 has 14 residues. The J segment lost 5 bases and the V segment lost 0 bases, leaving 0 bases of the junction unmatched. The CDR3 region is CAISESRGRNTIYF. CDR3 nucleotides: TGTGCCATCAGTGAGTCCAGGGGGCGAAACACCATATATTTT.

The chain has TRBV27 and TRBJ1-1; D perhaps matches TRBD1 (6 bases). The CDR3 is 16 residues long. The ends were cut back, 6 bases at V and 0 bases at J, with 17 bases in the middle. Germline CDR1 reads MNHEY; CDR2 reads SMNVEV (reference sequence). The CDR3 DNA reads as TGTGCCAGCAGCCCCCTTCAGGGACACTTGAACACTGAAGCTTTCTTT. This codes for CASSPLQGHLNTEAFF.

This chain uses TRBV7-9 with TRBJ1-1, with D maybe TRBD1 (6 bases). The germline CDR1 and CDR2 sequences are SEHNR and FQNEAQ (reference sequence). The CDR3 consists of 14 residues. V shed 1 base and J shed 1 base, with 7 bases lying between them. In nucleotides, the CDR3 is TGTGCCAGCAGCTTAGGACAGGCGAACACTGAAGCTTTCTTT. It translates to CASSLGQANTEAFF. The whole variable domain, remainder taken from reference TRBV7-9 and TRBJ1-1, is DTGVSQNPRHKITKRGQNVTFRCDPISEHNRLYWYRQTLGQGPEFLTYFQNEAQLEKSRLLSDRFSAERPKGSFSTLEIQRTEQGDSAMYLCASSLGQANTEAFFGQGTRLTVV.

This chain links TRBV28 with TRBJ1-1; maybe TRBD1 (5 bases). V shed 6 bases and J shed 3 bases, with 20 bases lying between them. The length of the CDR3 is 16 residues. CDR1 and CDR2 (germline): MDHEN, SYDVKM. CDR3 residues: CASSPLVSGGYTEAFF. CDR3 bases: TGTGCCAGCAGCCCACTTGTATCCGGGGGATACACTGAAGCTTTCTTT.

The genes are TRBV30 and TRBJ1-5, with TRBD1 identical over 10 bases. CDR3 size: 13 residues. Germline CDR1 is GTSNPN and CDR2 is SVGIG (reference sequence). V trimming: 1 base; J trimming: 10 bases; junction bases outside the gene matches: 4. Here the CDR3 reads CAWSGGQGSPQHF. The CDR3 nucleotides are TGTGCCTGGAGTGGGGGACAGGGGTCCCCCCAGCATTTT.

The chain recombines TRBV19 with TRBJ1-1; D not certain. This CDR3 is built from 14 residues. The V end lost 1 base, the J end lost 1 base, and 7 bases lay between the germline ends. Germline values: CDR1 LNHDA, CDR2 SQIVND (reference sequence). CDR3 residues: CASSIGATNTEAFF. Here the CDR3 DNA reads TGTGCCAGTAGTATAGGAGCTACGAACACTGAAGCTTTCTTT. Supplemented by reference TRBV19 and TRBJ1-1, the full variable domain reads DGGITQSPKYLFRKEGQNVTLSCEQNLNHDAMYWYRQDPGQGLRLIYYSQIVNDFQKGDIAEGYSVSREKKESFPLTVTSAQKNPTAFYLCASSIGATNTEAFFGQGTRLTVV.

This chain uses TRBV28 with TRBJ1-5; D is unclear. Trimming shortened V by 3 bases and J by 6 bases, and 3 bases separated the two germline ends. Germline values: CDR1 MDHEN, CDR2 SYDVKM. The CDR3 extends over 11 amino acids. In DNA, the CDR3 is TGTGCCAGCAGTTTCGGTCAGCCCCAGCATTTT. Translation: CASSFGQPQHF.

This clone has a single count. The rearrangement joins TRBV11-2 to TRBJ2-7, with TRBD2 matching over 7 bases. Germline CDR1 is SGHAT and CDR2 is FQNNGV. Germline trimming cut 3 bases from V and 10 bases from J; bases unmatched to any gene: 3. The CDR3 length is 11 residues. CDR3 in DNA: TGTGCCAGCAGCTTCGCGGGAGATCAGTACTTC. It is translated as CASSFAGDQYF. The complete variable domain, with remaining parts taken from reference TRBV11-2 and TRBJ2-7, reads EAGVAQSPRYKIIEKRQSVAFWCNPISGHATLYWYQQILGQGPKLLIQFQNNGVVDDSQLPKDRFSAERLKGVDSTLKIQPAKLEDSAVYLCASSFAGDQYFGPGTRLTVT.

The chain has TRBV7-9 and TRBJ2-5; 8 bases agree with TRBD1. CDR1 is SEHNR and CDR2 is FQNEAQ in the germline V gene (reference sequence). V was clipped by 11 bases and J by 5 bases; unmatched bases: 10. This CDR3 contains 13 residues. CDR3 region: CAGTQGELETQYF. CDR3 in DNA: TGTGCCGGTACACAGGGGGAGTTGGAGACCCAGTACTTC.

V is TRBV28 and J is TRBJ2-6, with D possibly matching TRBD1 (6 bases). The V gene's germline CDR1 is MDHEN and CDR2 SYDVKM. CDR3 length: 16 amino acids. V lost 8 bases to trimming and J lost 2 bases, with 16 bases between them. The CDR3 nucleotides are TGTGCCAGCGTAGGGCAGGGGTGGCCTGGGGCCAACGTCCTGACTTTC. Translated, it gives CASVGQGWPGANVLTF. Full variable domain (rest looked up from reference TRBV28 and TRBJ2-6): DVKVTQSSRYLVKRTGEKVFLECVQDMDHENMFWYRQDPGLGLRLIYFSYDVKMKEKGDIPEGYSVSREKKERFSLILESASTNQTSMYLCASVGQGWPGANVLTFGAGSRLTVL.

The rearrangement uses TRBV3-1 (or the pseudogene TRBV3-2) and TRBJ2-7; 12 nucleotides agree with TRBD2. Germline CDR1 and CDR2: LGHDT and YNNKEL (reference sequence). Trimming removed 6 bases from V and 2 bases from J; junction bases left unmatched: 5. The CDR3 consists of 15 residues. The CDR3 loop is CASRTTSGGPYEQYF. CDR3 nucleotide sequence: TGTGCCAGCAGAACTACTAGCGGGGGGCCCTACGAGCAGTACTTC.

The rearrangement joins TRBV6-1 to TRBJ1-6; D perhaps matches TRBD1 (6 bases). This CDR3 is 10 amino acids long. The germline V and J ends were trimmed by 3 bases and 16 bases, with 7 bases remaining between them. Germline lookup yields CDR1 MNHNS and CDR2 SASEGT. The CDR3 DNA follows: TGTGCCAGCAGTGAGACAGGTCTCCACTTT. It codes for CASSETGLHF.

This chain links TRBV27 with TRBJ1-1, with D possibly being TRBD1 (5 bases). Germline V lookup: CDR1 MNHEY, CDR2 SMNVEV (reference sequence). V lost 6 bases to trimming and J lost 4 bases, with 15 bases between them. This CDR3 contains 14 residues. The CDR3 DNA is TGTGCCAGCAGCTCGTGGGGGGGGTTCACTGAAGCTTTCTTT. Residues: CASSSWGGFTEAFF.

V and J are TRBV6-5 and TRBJ1-2, with D hard to call. The V and J ends lost 2 bases and 4 bases respectively, with 8 bases between them. The CDR3 totals 13 residues. Germline V gene data show CDR1 as MNHEY and CDR2 as SVGAGI. The CDR3 region is CASSYRYGYGYTF. CDR3 DNA: TGTGCCAGCAGTTACCGGTACGGCTATGGCTACACCTTC.

The chain employs TRBV10-2 and TRBJ2-3, with 7 bases identical to TRBD1. V shed 9 bases and J 1 base; nucleotides not matched to a gene: 4. The germline V gene has CDR1 WSHSY and CDR2 SAAADI. The CDR3 contains 13 residues. CDR3 DNA sequence: TGCGCCAGTCGGGGACAGCGCACAGATACGCAGTATTTT. Its translation is CASRGQRTDTQYF.

This clone was observed once. V usage is TRBV15 and J usage is TRBJ2-7; 9 bases align to TRBD1. V was clipped by 1 base and J by 6 bases; unmatched bases: 10. Germline V CDR1 and CDR2: LNHNV, YYDKDF (reference sequence). The CDR3 loop spans 16 amino acids. The CDR3 region is CATSRGSGTGYTEQYF. Written as DNA, the CDR3 is TGTGCCACCAGCAGAGGCTCCGGGACAGGGTACACCGAGCAGTACTTC.

This clone was seen only once. The gene calls are TRBV4-1 and TRBJ2-3; 10 bases line up with TRBD2. This CDR3 is 17 amino acids long. The V and J ends lost 10 bases and 0 bases, in that order; junction bases with no gene match: 13. The V gene's germline CDR1 is MGHRA and CDR2 YSYEKL. The CDR3 loop reads CANLAGVLDRSTDTQYF. CDR3 nucleotide sequence: TGCGCCAACCTAGCGGGGGTGCTAGACCGGAGCACAGATACGCAGTATTTT.

CDR3 residues: CASSERQGFPTEAFF. The DNA of the CDR3 is TGTGCCAGCAGCGAAAGACAGGGGTTCCCCACTGAAGCTTTCTTT. The chain joins TRBV2 to TRBJ1-1; 8 nucleotides align to TRBD1. This CDR3 contains 15 residues. V was clipped by 6 bases and J by 4 bases; unmatched bases: 10. Germline CDR1 is SNHLY and CDR2 is FYNNEI.

CDR3 sequence reads: CAISAYTGRNTEAFF. The CDR3 nucleotides are TGTGCCATCAGTGCCTACACGGGGAGGAACACTGAAGCTTTCTTT. The J gene is TRBJ1-1, the V gene TRBV10-3; D uncertain. The CDR3 spans 15 residues. Per the germline V gene, CDR1 is ENHRY and CDR2 is SYGVKD. V was cut by 4 bases and J by 1 base, with 13 bases left in between.

The rearrangement joins TRBV28 to TRBJ2-3; 13 bases align to TRBD2. CDR3 size: 15 residues. CDR1 MDHEN and CDR2 SYDVKM come from the germline V gene. V lost 7 bases, J lost 5 bases, and 6 bases stayed unmatched. This chain's CDR3 is CASMRTSGRIDTQYF. The CDR3 DNA reads TGTGCCAGCATGCGGACTAGCGGGAGAATAGATACGCAGTATTTT.

The rearrangement joins TRBV9 to TRBJ2-7, with D maybe TRBD1 (6 bases). The ends were cut back, 0 bases at V and 2 bases at J, with 12 bases in the middle. There are 15 residues in the CDR3. Germline loops: CDR1 SGDLS, CDR2 YYNGEE. The CDR3 DNA reads TGTGCCAGCAGCGTAGGGCAGGGGTCAACCTACGAGCAGTACTTC. The encoded protein is CASSVGQGSTYEQYF.

V usage is TRBV6-5 and J usage is TRBJ1-3, with D perhaps matching TRBD1 (5 bases). Trimming took off 5 bases at V and 3 bases at J, with 11 bases between the two ends. Germline V gene sequence: CDR1 MNHEY, CDR2 SVGAGI. The CDR3 consists of 14 residues. CDR3 loop: CASSLTQGGNTIYF. The CDR3 DNA is TGTGCCAGCAGTCTGACCCAGGGTGGAAACACCATATATTTT.

The V gene is TRBV10-3, the J gene TRBJ2-5; TRBD1 matches 8 bases. This CDR3 comprises 13 residues. After removal of 3 bases from V and 4 bases from J, the junction contained 1 base not matched to a gene. Germline values: CDR1 ENHRY, CDR2 SYGVKD. As DNA, the CDR3 is TGTGCCATCAGTGATGACAGGGGAGAGACCCAGTACTTC. Protein: CAISDDRGETQYF.

The chain carries TRBV29-1 and TRBJ1-5; D gene ambiguous. The CDR3 is made up of 16 amino acids. Germline V gene data show CDR1 as SQVTM and CDR2 as ANQGSEA. V was pared by 7 bases and J by 0 bases, with 19 bases between. CDR3 sequence (DNA): TGCAGCGGCGATCCCCGACACCCTCTTAGCAATCAGCCCCAGCATTTT. It encodes CSGDPRHPLSNQPQHF.